A single sample gave rise to the 8 T cell receptor beta chains below, sequenced in a study of CD8 T cells in Susac syndrome. An amount of RNA that ranged from about 0.45 to 1 ug was reverse transcribed with random hexamers. Using its own MiXCR run on the immunoSEQ multiplex PCR reads, TCRdb lists one record per CDR3 protein. Of about 200,000 distinct CDR3 sequences in the sample, 90% to 95% are singletons; the top ten hold around 0.093%. The sample taken for sequencing was CD4+ T cells from PBMCs. All receptors derive from a human donor in good health.

V usage is TRBV29-1 and J usage is TRBJ2-2; 7 nucleotides match TRBD1. The V and J ends lost 7 bases and 4 bases, in that order; junction bases with no gene match: 12. Germline V gene lookup returns CDR1 SQVTM and CDR2 ANQGSEA. The CDR3 runs to 15 residues. CDR3 in amino acids: CSAANLQGFTGELFF. The CDR3 DNA sequence: TGCAGCGCGGCCAATTTACAGGGGTTCACCGGGGAGCTGTTTTTT.

This clonotype is a singleton in its sample. The chain has TRBV7-2 and TRBJ2-1; D call uncertain. V was clipped by 0 bases and J by 7 bases, with 7 bases between them. The CDR3 runs 13 residues. CDR1 and CDR2 (germline): SGHTA, FQGNSA. The DNA of the CDR3 is TGTGCCAGCAGCTTAGCCTGGGGAAATGAGCAGTTCTTC. Translation: CASSLAWGNEQFF.

V usage is TRBV7-2 and J usage is TRBJ1-5; D unresolved. The V and J ends lost 1 base and 7 bases respectively, with 11 bases between them. Germline values: CDR1 SGHTA, CDR2 FQGNSA. The CDR3 is 14 residues long. The CDR3 bases are TGTGCCAGCAGCTTAGGCCTGACGATCCAGCCCCAGCATTTT. Protein sequence: CASSLGLTIQPQHF.

V is TRBV6-5 and J is TRBJ2-1; 7 bases agree with TRBD2. Germline values: CDR1 MNHEY, CDR2 SVGAGI. Trimming removed 2 bases from V and 4 bases from J; junction bases left unmatched: 5. The CDR3 runs to 15 residues. The CDR3 bases are TGTGCCAGCAGTTACGGTGGCGGGGGATACAATGAGCAGTTCTTC. Translating it yields CASSYGGGGYNEQFF.

The chain joins TRBV1 to TRBJ2-7; the D call of TRBD1 is as the table states it, not checked on the DNA. TRBV1 is an annotated pseudogene. This CDR3 has 16 amino acids. CDR3 bases: TGCACCAGCAGCCTTCAGGGGCTGGGGAGGCCCTACGAGCAGTACGTC. It is translated as CTSSLQGLGRPYEQYV.

The chain uses TRBV2 and TRBJ1-5, with D hard to call. Looked up from germline, CDR1 is SNHLY and CDR2 is FYNNEI. This CDR3 is built from 14 residues. Trimming pared 0 bases from V and 7 bases from J, leaving 10 bases between. The CDR3 nucleotides are TGTGCCAGCAGTGAAGCGCTTCTTTACCAGCCCCAGCATTTT. It encodes CASSEALLYQPQHF.

The chain recombines TRBV12-5 with TRBJ2-1; TRBD1 matches at 9 bases. Germline values: CDR1 LGHNT, CDR2 FRNRAP. This CDR3 has 17 residues. Losses at the gene ends were 1 base for V and 6 bases for J; bases not matched to a gene: 10. CDR3 sequence: CASGLEGGQGTFNEQFF. Written as DNA, the CDR3 is TGTGCTAGTGGTTTGGAAGGGGGACAGGGTACTTTCAATGAGCAGTTCTTC.

V usage is TRBV9 and J usage is TRBJ2-1; no reliable D call. CDR3 length equals 11 residues. Germline assignment: CDR1 SGDLS and CDR2 YYNGEE. Trimming stripped 3 bases from V and 7 bases from J, with 5 bases between. CDR3 region: CASSGHNEQFF. The CDR3 DNA is TGTGCCAGCAGCGGACATAATGAGCAGTTCTTC.